The clone carrying this T cell receptor (beta chain) was counted between two and nine times. Its antigen is still unknown. Germline V gene data show CDR1 as SGHTA and CDR2 as FQGNSA. V shed 8 bases, J shed 2 bases, and the junction held 6 bases outside the gene matches. The CDR3 runs to 15 residues. The donors were all healthy and Caucasian. TCRdb reanalysed the 5' RACE reads using MiXCR and keeps one entry per CDR3 protein. The data contain some 560,000 distinct CDR3 sequences, just under 10% of them singletons. The data are from a study of identical twins. Findings of the study overall: Compared with unrelated sharing, twin-shared out-of-frame alpha sequences had more low-probability sequences. Possibly, invariant MAIT and iNKT cells partly confounded zero-insertion analyses.

These data also formed part of another study, on yellow fever vaccine responses in identical twins. As that study records: Reported findings indicate that twins' vaccine T cell responses seemed partially convergent, partially personalized.

Sequencing was carried out using PBMCs. The receptor comes from a woman under 30 in good health. V usage is TRBV7-2 and J usage is TRBJ2-7, with 13 bases identical to TRBD2. CDR3 amino acids: CASQGLAGDTYEQYF. Here the CDR3 DNA reads TGTGCCAGCCAAGGACTAGCGGGGGATACCTACGAGCAGTACTTC.